The 24 T cell receptor beta chains below were found in one sample sequenced in a study of vaccination effects on CD4 cells after COVID-19 (dated by TCRdb to 2021 to 2024). In the ViraFEST assay, PBMC were stimulated with viral peptide pools, and antigen-specific CD4+ T cell clonotypes were then identified by expansion using TCR sequencing. After roughly 11 days of culture, CD4+ T cells were isolated with the EasySep CD4+ T cell isolation kit. Convalescent patients had PCR-confirmed SARS-CoV-2 infection between March and December 2020, before Alpha, Beta and Delta variants emerged in the United States. Library prep was done by the immunoSEQ multiplex PCR assay. What TCRdb holds here is the immuneACCESS table cut down to in-frame rearrangements. Part of the clones is not present; checked against another copy, under half of the missing clones reflect an unresolved V gene, and the others are unexplained. The sample records tens of thousands of clones, 55% to 75% of which are singletons. The ten most abundant clones make up over 15% of the sample.

These receptors lack a known antigen. Sequencing used CD4+ T cells from PBMCs cultured with HCoV-NL63 spike peptides, obtained before COVID-19 vaccination. This sample's cell subset or site label indicates: HCoV-NL63 spike overlapping peptide pool stimulation. The source is a human donor who had a prior SARS-CoV-2 infection.

This rearrangement joins TRBV9 to TRBJ1-3, with D possibly being TRBD1 (6 bases). Germline V gene data show CDR1 as SGDLS and CDR2 as YYNGEE. Trimming pared 6 bases from V and 0 bases from J, leaving 13 bases between. The CDR3 spans 15 residues. CDR3 nucleotide sequence: TGTGCCAGCAAAACAGGGCCCTCCTCTGGAAACACCATATATTTT. Protein product: CASKTGPSSGNTIYF.

J is TRBJ1-2 and V is TRBV3-1 (or the pseudogene TRBV3-2), with a tentative D call TRBD1 (6 bases). CDR1 LGHDT and CDR2 YNNKEL come from the germline V gene (reference sequence). Trimming removed 4 bases at V and 7 bases at J, with 19 bases between. This CDR3 contains 15 residues. CDR3 sequence (DNA): TGTGCCAGCAGCCCCGGACCGGACAGTGCCCGTGGCTACACCTTC. Translated, it gives CASSPGPDSARGYTF.

V is TRBV7-3 and J is TRBJ2-2, with D possibly matching TRBD1 (5 bases). Germline CDR1 and CDR2: SGHTA and FQGTGA. The CDR3 contains 13 residues. Trimming cost V 7 bases and J 4 bases, with 10 bases left between them. The CDR3 spells CASNDSPTGELFF. In nucleotides, the CDR3 is TGTGCCAGCAACGACAGTCCCACCGGGGAGCTGTTTTTT.

In this sample, this clone turned up a few times. This chain links TRBV5-5 with TRBJ2-5; D gene unclear. CDR3 size: 13 residues. The V end was cut by 2 bases, the J end by 4 bases, with 9 bases between. Germline V gives CDR1 SGHKS, CDR2 YYEKEE (reference sequence). The CDR3 sequence: CASSFSPGETQYF. Here the CDR3 DNA reads TGTGCCAGCAGCTTCAGCCCCGGAGAGACCCAGTACTTC.

The chain carries TRBV5-1 and TRBJ2-2, with D possibly TRBD1 on 6 matching bases. V lost 2 bases and J 5 bases, leaving 10 bases between the germline ends. Germline V gene sequence: CDR1 SGHRS, CDR2 YFSETQ. This CDR3 contains 14 residues. The CDR3 here is CASSFSGVTGELFF. CDR3 DNA sequence: TGCGCCAGCAGCTTCTCAGGGGTAACCGGGGAGCTGTTTTTT.

This clone was seen just once. The rearrangement links TRBV12-1 to TRBJ1-1; TRBD1 reflects the table's D call only, with no check against the DNA. TRBV12-1 is deemed a pseudogene. This CDR3 spans 13 amino acids. CDR3 region: CASSTGGDTEAFF. CDR3 bases: TGTGCCAGCAGCACAGGGGGCGACACTGAAGCTTTCTTT.

The chain couples TRBV6-5 to TRBJ2-7, with 9 positions matching TRBD1. With 6 bases clipped from V and 10 bases from J, the junction kept 10 bases outside the gene matches. Germline loops: CDR1 MNHEY, CDR2 SVGAGI. This CDR3 region has 13 residues. Here the CDR3 reads CASRPTRDRDQYF. CDR3 DNA sequence: TGTGCCAGCAGGCCGACCCGGGACAGGGATCAGTACTTC.

The V and J genes are TRBV15 and TRBJ2-3, with D possibly being TRBD1 or TRBD2 (6 bases each). Germline loops: CDR1 LNHNV, CDR2 YYDKDF (reference sequence). Trimming shortened V by 3 bases and J by 2 bases, and 15 bases separated the two germline ends. This CDR3 has 16 amino acids. CDR3 in amino acids: CATSRIGGTITDTQYF. In DNA form, the CDR3 reads TGTGCCACCAGCAGGATAGGGGGGACCATCACAGATACGCAGTATTTT. The full variable domain, with the rest looked up from reference TRBV15 and TRBJ2-3, is DAMVIQNPRYQVTQFGKPVTLSCSQTLNHNVMYWYQQKSSQAPKLLFHYYDKDFNNEADTPDNFQSRRPNTSFCFLDIRSPGLGDTAMYLCATSRIGGTITDTQYFGPGTRLTVL.

This clone was observed a handful of times. J is TRBJ2-5 and V is TRBV5-1, with TRBD2 matching over 8 bases. Per germline, CDR1 SGHRS and CDR2 YFSETQ. The CDR3 has 13 residues. J gave up 5 bases and V 0 bases, and 0 bases lay outside the gene matches. CDR3 bases: TGCGCCAGCAGCTTGGCGGGGGGGGAGACCCAGTACTTC. Protein: CASSLAGGETQYF.

This clone has only a few counts. The J gene is TRBJ1-6, the V gene TRBV2; D gene uncertain. Germline V gene sequence: CDR1 SNHLY, CDR2 FYNNEI. V lost 7 bases to trimming and J lost 0 bases, with 10 bases between them. The CDR3 runs 15 residues. The CDR3 nucleotides are TGTGCCAGCACTGGCGGAAGCTCCTATAATTCACCCCTCCACTTT. Residues: CASTGGSSYNSPLHF.

The rearrangement joins TRBV4-3 to TRBJ2-7; 12 nucleotides line up with TRBD2. The CDR3 length is 13 residues. Germline values: CDR1 LGHNA, CDR2 YSLEER. CDR3 sequence reads: CETGLAGPYEQYF. The DNA of the CDR3 is TGCGAGACGGGACTAGCGGGTCCCTACGAGCAGTACTTC.

This chain links TRBV30 with TRBJ2-5; D is unclear. Germline V gene sequence: CDR1 GTSNPN, CDR2 SVGIG (reference sequence). The CDR3 has 14 residues. V lost 0 bases, J lost 1 base, and 9 bases lay in between. CDR3 amino acids: CAWSVVLGQETQYF. The DNA of the CDR3 is TGTGCCTGGAGTGTGGTTTTGGGCCAAGAGACCCAGTACTTC.

V is TRBV7-2 and J is TRBJ2-1; 9 bases map to TRBD2. The germline gives CDR1 SGHTA, CDR2 FQGNSA. V lost 5 bases and J lost 6; bases outside the gene matches: 8. The CDR3 has 15 residues. The CDR3 reads CASSAGTSRLNEQFF. In DNA form, the CDR3 reads TGTGCCAGCAGCGCCGGGACTAGCCGTCTCAATGAGCAGTTCTTC. Complete variable domain (other parts from reference TRBV7-2 and TRBJ2-1): GAGVSQSPSNKVTEKGKDVELRCDPISGHTALYWYRQSLGQGLEFLIYFQGNSAPDKSGLPSDRFSAERTGGSVSTLTIQRTQQEDSAVYLCASSAGTSRLNEQFFGPGTRLTVL.

The CDR3, as DNA: TGCGCCAGCAGCTTGGTTAGCTCCTACAATGAGCAGTTCTTC. Translation gives CASSLVSSYNEQFF. V gene TRBV5-1 combines with J gene TRBJ2-1; D gene unclear. This CDR3 contains 14 residues. CDR1 SGHRS and CDR2 YFSETQ come from the germline V gene. Trimming took off 0 bases at V and 0 bases at J, with 4 bases between the two ends. Based on the CDR3 plus reference TRBV5-1 and TRBJ2-1, the full variable domain is KAGVTQTPRYLIKTRGQQVTLSCSPISGHRSVSWYQQTPGQGLQFLFEYFSETQRNKGNFPGRFSGRQFSNSRSEMNVSTLELGDSALYLCASSLVSSYNEQFFGPGTRLTVL.

The chain uses TRBV28 and TRBJ1-2; D ambiguous. Germline values: CDR1 MDHEN, CDR2 SYDVKM. V lost 3 bases and J 0 bases, leaving 8 bases between the germline ends. CDR3 length equals 14 residues. The CDR3 spells CASSFGRPNYGYTF. The CDR3 bases are TGTGCCAGCAGTTTTGGGAGGCCTAACTATGGCTACACCTTC.

The J gene is TRBJ1-6, the V gene TRBV5-6; TRBD1 is a possible D gene (6 bases). The ends were cut back, 0 bases at V and 10 bases at J, with 17 bases in the middle. From germline, CDR1 is SGHDT and CDR2 YYEEEE. The CDR3 consists of 16 residues. This chain's CDR3 is CASSLASAGVGSPLHF. The CDR3 DNA sequence: TGTGCCAGCAGCTTGGCCTCGGCAGGGGTTGGATCACCCCTCCACTTT.

This clone appeared once. This chain uses TRBV4-2 with TRBJ2-3, with 7 bases identical to TRBD2. The germline V gene has CDR1 LGHNA and CDR2 YNFKEQ. CDR3 size: 14 residues. V shed 3 bases and J 4 bases; nucleotides not matched to a gene: 4. The CDR3 protein is CASSQRESPDTQYF. CDR3 nucleotides: TGTGCCAGCAGCCAGCGGGAGAGCCCAGATACGCAGTATTTT.

The chain joins TRBV9 to TRBJ2-1; D may correspond to TRBD1 or TRBD2 (5 bases each). CDR3 length equals 15 residues. The V gene lost 4 bases and the J gene lost 12 bases, with 23 bases spanning the gap. The germline gives CDR1 SGDLS, CDR2 YYNGEE. The CDR3 nucleotides read TGTGCCAGCAGCCCCTACCTTGGGACGACAATGAGGCAGTTCTTC. This encodes CASSPYLGTTMRQFF.

This sequence joins TRBV18 and TRBJ2-2, with TRBD1 matching over 7 bases. CDR3 length: 17 residues. With 8 bases clipped from V and 0 bases from J, the junction kept 12 bases outside the gene matches. Germline CDR1 and CDR2: KGHSH and LQKENI. The CDR3 is CASAPKGQHTNTGELFF. The CDR3 nucleotides are TGTGCCAGCGCCCCGAAGGGACAGCACACGAACACCGGGGAGCTGTTTTTT. Combining the CDR3 with reference TRBV18 and TRBJ2-2 gives the whole variable domain NAGVMQNPRHLVRRRGQEARLRCSPMKGHSHVYWYRQLPEEGLKFMVYLQKENIIDESGMPKERFSAEFPKEGPSILRIQQVVRGDSAAYFCASAPKGQHTNTGELFFGEGSRLTVL.

This sequence joins TRBV24-1 and TRBJ2-7, with TRBD1 matching 7 bases. With 2 bases clipped from V and 7 bases from J, the junction kept 10 bases outside the gene matches. Germline assignment: CDR1 KGHDR and CDR2 SFDVKD. The CDR3 has 15 residues. CDR3 DNA sequence: TGTGCCACCAGTGATTCAGCACAGGGGCTGAGAGAGCAGTACTTC. This sequence encodes CATSDSAQGLREQYF.

This sequence joins TRBV2 and TRBJ2-3, with 8 nucleotides matching TRBD2. Per the germline V gene, CDR1 is SNHLY and CDR2 is FYNNEI. The CDR3 runs to 14 residues. J was trimmed by 7 bases and V by 10 bases; bases with no gene match: 13. The CDR3 reads CATMTRAGENTQYF. The CDR3 DNA is TGTGCCACCATGACGAGAGCGGGAGAAAATACGCAGTATTTT.

V usage is TRBV28 and J usage is TRBJ2-3; TRBD2 matches at 12 bases. CDR1 is MDHEN, CDR2 SYDVKM, per germline. V shed 9 bases, J shed 4 bases, and the junction held 5 bases outside the gene matches. The CDR3 runs 14 residues. CDR3 sequence (DNA): TGTGCCAGTCTAGCGGGGGGGCCCGCAGATACGCAGTATTTT. Amino acid sequence: CASLAGGPADTQYF.

The V and J genes are TRBV2 and TRBJ1-1, with D hard to call. Germline V lookup: CDR1 SNHLY, CDR2 FYNNEI. CDR3 size: 12 residues. Trimming pared 7 bases from V and 2 bases from J, leaving 8 bases between. CDR3 DNA sequence: TGTGCCAGCAAAAAGGTTAACACTGAAGCTTTCTTT. Translating it yields CASKKVNTEAFF.

The V gene is TRBV5-1, the J gene TRBJ1-4, with D uncertain. Germline V lookup: CDR1 SGHRS, CDR2 YFSETQ. Trimming cost V 4 bases and J 4 bases, with 11 bases left between them. This CDR3 comprises 14 residues. The CDR3 is CASSPTLGNEKLFF. The CDR3 nucleotides are TGCGCCAGCAGCCCCACTCTAGGTAATGAAAAACTGTTTTTT.